What follows describes a single T cell receptor beta chain. The protocol was immunoSEQ multiplex PCR, while the TCRdb copy is restricted to in-frame clones and leaves out a portion. The sample gives roughly 120,000 clones, about 95% of which show up once; 3.6% is in the top ten. The data belong to a study of control samples from healthy donors and cancer patients. Per the germline V gene, CDR1 is SGHVS and CDR2 is FQNEAQ. The CDR3 has 16 residues. V was clipped by 0 bases and J by 0 bases; unmatched bases: 4. V gene TRBV7-8 combines with J gene TRBJ2-7; TRBD2 matches 8 bases. The sequenced sample consisted of blood. The clonotype originates from a man aged 25 to 45 in good health. CDR3 amino acids: CASSLAGSGSSYEQYF. The CDR3 DNA sequence: TGTGCCAGCAGCTTAGCAGGGAGCGGGAGCTCCTACGAGCAGTACTTC.